The table lists the clone carrying this T cell receptor (beta chain) with a few counts. What it recognizes is unknown. Its ends do not fully match the called genes, so a read error is possible. Known numbers of the T cell clone KT2 were added to PBMC. A single-stranded UMI oligo with SP2 sequence was ligated to cDNA 3' ends. An equimolar mix of RC1.1 and RC1.2 primed the beta chain across TRBC1 and TRBC2. TCRdb passed the UMI-ligation and nested PCR reads through MiXCR, listing each CDR3 protein once. The sample has over 55,000 distinct CDR3 sequences, around an eighth seen once. The data are from a study of quantifying T cell responses using KT2 cells. Overall study context: cDNA was made from DNase-treated RNA using alpha and beta constant primers. The second PCR ran as a qPCR until a predetermined fluorescence threshold was reached. The study, taken as a whole, reports: Input KT2 cell number predicted KT2 alpha and beta sequence counts linearly over several orders of magnitude.

The CDR3 loop spans 13 amino acids. The germline CDR1 and CDR2 sequences are SSHAT and FNYEAQ (reference sequence). The chain is built from TRBV7-7 and TRBJ2-1, with D tentatively TRBD2 (5 bases). The sample taken for sequencing was PBMCs spiked with cells of the T cell clone KT2. The source of this sequence is a human donor. In DNA form, the CDR3 reads TGTGCTAGCAGCACTGACTACGACAATGAGCAGTTCTTC. Amino acids: CASSTDYDNEQFF.